This TCR beta chain was documented in a study of CD8 T cells in Susac syndrome. Study-level findings and limits: By the study's own acknowledgment, its TCR sequencing and HLA analysis included relatively few individuals.

With random hexamers, reverse transcription was performed on about 0.5 to 1 ug of RNA. One entry per CDR3 protein, called by TCRdb with MiXCR from the immunoSEQ multiplex PCR reads. Of 250,000 or so distinct CDR3 sequences listed, 90% to 95% are singletons. The V segment lost 1 base and the J segment 3 bases; nucleotides outside the gene matches: 8. The CDR3 extends over 17 amino acids. Germline CDR1 is SGHDN and CDR2 is FVKESK. TCR beta from blood CD8+ and CD4+ T cells was sequenced. Remarks on this clonotype: What it binds is not known.

The specimen was CD4+ T cells from PBMCs. The clonotype originates from a human donor with multiple sclerosis. This chain links TRBV14 with TRBJ1-2; TRBD1 matches 10 bases. CDR3 DNA: TGTGCCAGCAGCCAAGCGGGACAGGGGCCGAAGGACTATGGCTACACCTTC. As protein: CASSQAGQGPKDYGYTF. Full variable domain (remainder filled in from reference TRBV14 and TRBJ1-2): EAGVTQFPSHSVIEKGQTVTLRCDPISGHDNLYWYRRVMGKEIKFLLHFVKESKQDESGMPNNRFLAERTGGTYSTLKVQPAELEDSGVYFCASSQAGQGPKDYGYTFGSGTRLTVV.